One sample yielded the 14 T cell receptor beta chains listed below, sequenced in a study of T cells after yellow fever vaccination. TCRdb analysed the 5' RACE reads with MiXCR anew, one entry per CDR3 protein. The sample records fewer than 350,000 distinct CDR3 sequences, 8.5% to 9% being singletons. The input for sequencing was PBMCs, taken on the day of the first yellow fever vaccination. The source is a man between 18 and 29 years old who received the YFV17D yellow fever vaccine.

This clonotype came up a few times. V gene TRBV18 combines with J gene TRBJ2-5; D possibly corresponds to TRBD1 (5 bases). The V gene lost 1 base and the J gene lost 4 bases, with 19 bases spanning the gap. The CDR3 is 17 residues long. Germline V gene lookup returns CDR1 KGHSH and CDR2 LQKENI. The CDR3 protein is CASSPLPGAQLRETQYF. The DNA for the CDR3 is TGTGCCAGCTCACCACTCCCTGGGGCTCAGTTGCGAGAGACCCAGTACTTC.

The V and J genes are TRBV12-3 or TRBV12-4 and TRBJ2-3, with D unclear. V dropped 7 bases and J dropped 1 base, with 9 bases sitting between them. This CDR3 is built from 13 residues. The CDR3 DNA sequence: TGTGCCAGCACCAAACCGGGCACAGATACGCAGTATTTT. This gives the protein CASTKPGTDTQYF.

This clonotype showed up just a few times. The chain has TRBV27 and TRBJ1-2; D may be TRBD1 (5 bases). The CDR3 is made up of 14 amino acids. The ends were cut back, 1 base at V and 8 bases at J, with 14 bases in the middle. Germline CDR1 is MNHEY and CDR2 is SMNVEV (reference sequence). DNA for the CDR3: TGTGCCAGCAGTTTATACCCGGGGGTTGGAGGCTACACCTTC. Protein: CASSLYPGVGGYTF.

Many counts were recorded for this clonotype. The chain carries TRBV5-1 and TRBJ2-3; a possible D gene is TRBD2 (6 bases). Germline V gives CDR1 SGHRS, CDR2 YFSETQ. CDR3 length: 15 residues. V was shortened by 2 bases and J by 3 bases, with 13 bases between the two germline ends. This CDR3 is CASSFRPGGTDTQYF. The CDR3 DNA reads as TGCGCCAGCAGCTTCAGACCCGGAGGGACAGATACGCAGTATTTT.

This clonotype showed up many times. The chain carries TRBV7-2 and TRBJ2-1; D perhaps matches TRBD2 (5 bases). Germline loops: CDR1 SGHTA, CDR2 FQGNSA. The CDR3 is made up of 15 amino acids. Trimming removed 5 bases at V and 7 bases at J, with 18 bases between. The CDR3 region has the DNA TGTGCCAGCAGCAGAAGCGGAACCGCGTCTAATGAGCAGTTCTTC. The encoded protein is CASSRSGTASNEQFF. Supplemented by reference TRBV7-2 and TRBJ2-1, the full variable domain reads GAGVSQSPSNKVTEKGKDVELRCDPISGHTALYWYRQSLGQGLEFLIYFQGNSAPDKSGLPSDRFSAERTGGSVSTLTIQRTQQEDSAVYLCASSRSGTASNEQFFGPGTRLTVL.

The chain joins TRBV28 to TRBJ2-7; D may be TRBD1 (6 bases). Germline-derived CDR1 and CDR2 are MDHEN and SYDVKM. This CDR3 contains 16 residues. The V and J ends lost 5 bases and 2 bases respectively, with 19 bases between them. The CDR3 sequence: CASSGTSTRLTYEQYV. The DNA of the CDR3 is TGTGCCAGCAGTGGGACATCCACCAGGCTCACCTACGAGCAGTACGTC.

There are a few counts of this clonotype. V gene TRBV12-5 combines with J gene TRBJ2-3; the match to TRBD2 covers 9 bases. V dropped 0 bases and J dropped 1; count of bases not matched to a gene: 5. The CDR3 is 17 amino acids. Looked up from germline, CDR1 is LGHNT and CDR2 is FRNRAP. DNA of the CDR3: TGTGCTAGTGGTTTGGTGAGGGCTAGCGGGGGCACAGATACGCAGTATTTT. Protein product: CASGLVRASGGTDTQYF.

The chain combines TRBV7-3 with TRBJ2-3, with 10 bases aligning to TRBD2. The J segment lost 2 bases and the V segment lost 5 bases, leaving 7 bases of the junction unmatched. CDR1 and CDR2 from the germline V gene are SGHTA and FQGTGA. There are 16 residues in the CDR3. CDR3 protein: CASSPGLAAVTDTQYF. As DNA, the CDR3 is TGTGCCAGCAGCCCCGGACTAGCGGCGGTCACAGATACGCAGTATTTT. Complete variable domain (other parts from reference TRBV7-3 and TRBJ2-3): GAGVSQTPSNKVTEKGKYVELRCDPISGHTALYWYRQSLGQGPEFLIYFQGTGAADDSGLPNDRFFAVRPEGSVSTLKIQRTERGDSAVYLCASSPGLAAVTDTQYFGPGTRLTVL.

This clonotype was counted a few times. The rearrangement links TRBV2 to TRBJ2-5; 10 nucleotides match TRBD1. Germline V gene sequence: CDR1 SNHLY, CDR2 FYNNEI. V shed 3 bases, J shed 6 bases, and the junction held 7 bases outside the gene matches. This CDR3 region has 15 residues. The CDR3 reads CASSDRTGGRKTQYF. CDR3 nucleotides: TGTGCCAGCAGTGACAGGACAGGGGGGAGAAAGACCCAGTACTTC.

This clonotype was seen a handful of times. The genes are TRBV4-3 and TRBJ2-3, with TRBD1 as a possible D gene (6 bases). The germline V gene encodes CDR1 LGHNA and CDR2 YSLEER. V lost 2 bases to trimming and J lost 2 bases, with 20 bases between them. The CDR3 length is 18 residues. CDR3 nucleotide sequence: TGCGCCAGCAGCCAAACGTTAGCAGGGGCCCCTATCACAGATACGCAGTATTTT. Amino acids: CASSQTLAGAPITDTQYF.

V gene TRBV12-3 or TRBV12-4 combines with J gene TRBJ1-2; D gene uncertain. This CDR3 region has 13 residues. Between the trimmed V and J ends, which lost 3 bases and 2 bases, there was a span of 7 bases. The CDR3 nucleotides are TGTGCCAGCAGTTTCGCCAGGAACTATGGCTACACCTTC. Translation: CASSFARNYGYTF.

This rearrangement joins TRBV20-1 to TRBJ2-7; 8 bases align to TRBD2. CDR3 length: 16 residues. Germline-derived CDR1 and CDR2 are DFQATT and SNEGSKA (reference sequence). Losses at the gene ends were 4 bases for V and 3 bases for J; bases not matched to a gene: 14. The CDR3 here is CSATPSPVAGFYEQYF. CDR3 DNA: TGCAGTGCTACTCCAAGTCCGGTAGCGGGGTTCTACGAGCAGTACTTC.

The genes are TRBV7-2 and TRBJ2-1, with 10 bases lining up with TRBD2. The germline V gene has CDR1 SGHTA and CDR2 FQGNSA. The J segment lost 6 bases and the V segment lost 4 bases, leaving 3 bases of the junction unmatched. The CDR3 is 14 residues long. The CDR3 spells CASSWASGGNEQFF. The CDR3 DNA follows: TGTGCCAGCAGCTGGGCTAGCGGGGGCAATGAGCAGTTCTTC.

This clonotype was seen more than once but under ten times. CDR3 coding DNA: TGCGCCAGCAGCCGTTTCGGGAGATACAATGAGCAGTTCTTC. Translating it yields CASSRFGRYNEQFF. The J gene is TRBJ2-1, the V gene TRBV4-1, with D possibly being TRBD2 (6 bases). The V and J ends lost 4 bases and 4 bases respectively, with 11 bases between them. The CDR3 is 14 residues long. Germline values: CDR1 MGHRA, CDR2 YSYEKL.